The next 11 T cell receptor beta chains were all read from a single sample in a study of T cell responses to AZD1222 COVID-19 vaccine. Clones were read by immunoSEQ multiplex PCR, and TCRdb kept only the in-frame ones, dropping some. The table records about 150,000 clones, 88% of them present only once. The source was peripheral blood, collected on day 0 of AZD1222 vaccination. Receptor source: an adult in good health.

This clone has a handful of counts. The CDR3 sequence is CASSQEGFPNQPQHF. The CDR3 bases are TGTGCCAGCAGCCAAGAGGGGTTCCCCAATCAGCCCCAGCATTTT. This chain joins TRBV27 and TRBJ1-5; perhaps TRBD1 as D (5 bases). V shed 6 bases and J shed 3 bases, with 15 bases lying between them. Germline CDR1 is MNHEY and CDR2 is SMNVEV (reference sequence). This CDR3 comprises 15 residues.

The V call is TRBV18, the J call TRBJ2-5, with D perhaps being TRBD1 or TRBD2 (5 bases each). The V end lost 6 bases, the J end lost 7 bases, and 15 bases lay between the germline ends. CDR1 and CDR2 from the germline V gene are KGHSH and LQKENI. The CDR3 runs to 13 residues. For the CDR3, the DNA is TGTGCCAGCTCCCCCGGGTTTGGGGGGACCCAGTACTTC. Protein product: CASSPGFGGTQYF. Drawing the rest from reference TRBV18 and TRBJ2-5, the complete variable domain is NAGVMQNPRHLVRRRGQEARLRCSPMKGHSHVYWYRQLPEEGLKFMVYLQKENIIDESGMPKERFSAEFPKEGPSILRIQQVVRGDSAAYFCASSPGFGGTQYFGPGTRLLVL.

The V gene is TRBV9, the J gene TRBJ1-3; D is unclear. The CDR3 runs to 14 residues. CDR1 SGDLS and CDR2 YYNGEE come from the germline V gene. The V and J ends lost 0 bases and 2 bases respectively, with 6 bases between them. CDR3 DNA sequence: TGTGCCAGCAGCGTAGAAGGGACTGGAAACACCATATATTTT. Protein sequence: CASSVEGTGNTIYF.

This sequence joins TRBV18 and TRBJ1-2, with D possibly TRBD1 on 6 matching bases. V shed 6 bases and J shed 4 bases, with 15 bases lying between them. The CDR3 totals 14 residues. The germline V gene has CDR1 KGHSH and CDR2 LQKENI. The CDR3 protein is CASSTIGGGYGYTF. The DNA of the CDR3 is TGTGCCAGCTCCACGATAGGGGGGGGCTATGGCTACACCTTC.

The V call is TRBV7-2, the J call TRBJ1-5, with 7 bases lining up with TRBD1. The length of the CDR3 is 16 residues. CDR1 and CDR2 (germline): SGHTA, FQGNSA. Trimming cost V 1 base and J 3 bases; bases outside gene matches: 6. The CDR3 DNA reads TGTGCCAGCAGCTTAGTTCCAGGGGGGATCAATCAGCCCCAGCATTTT. It yields the protein CASSLVPGGINQPQHF.

This clone was recorded once. This sequence joins TRBV19 and TRBJ1-1, with D possibly being TRBD1 (6 bases). Trimming removed 8 bases from V and 1 base from J, with 14 bases in between. There are 14 residues in the CDR3. Looked up from germline, CDR1 is LNHDA and CDR2 is SQIVND (reference sequence). The CDR3 DNA follows: TGTGCCAGTCTCCAGGGGAGGGAGAACACTGAAGCTTTCTTT. Translation: CASLQGRENTEAFF. The full variable domain, completed using reference TRBV19 and TRBJ1-1, is DGGITQSPKYLFRKEGQNVTLSCEQNLNHDAMYWYRQDPGQGLRLIYYSQIVNDFQKGDIAEGYSVSREKKESFPLTVTSAQKNPTAFYLCASLQGRENTEAFFGQGTRLTVV.

This clone was observed once. V gene TRBV10-3 combines with J gene TRBJ2-5; 9 positions match TRBD2. CDR3 length: 16 residues. V lost 4 bases to trimming and J lost 3 bases; unmatched junction nucleotides: 9. Germline V lookup: CDR1 ENHRY, CDR2 SYGVKD. Here the CDR3 reads CAISGASGDREETQYF. The CDR3 DNA reads TGTGCCATCAGTGGGGCTAGCGGGGATCGAGAAGAGACCCAGTACTTC.

The CDR3 nucleotides read TGTGCCAGCAGCTTAGCTCAGGGAACTGGGGCTTTCTTT. This sequence encodes CASSLAQGTGAFF. The chain is built from TRBV7-2 and TRBJ1-1, with D possibly TRBD1 on 5 matching bases. The CDR3 consists of 13 residues. The ends were cut back, 0 bases at V and 11 bases at J, with 13 bases in the middle. Germline CDR1 is SGHTA and CDR2 is FQGNSA.

The chain recombines TRBV5-4 with TRBJ1-2; 12 bases match TRBD1. Germline-derived CDR1 and CDR2 are SGHNT and YYREEE (reference sequence). Unmatched junction bases numbered 8, after V lost 4 bases and J lost 4 bases. This CDR3 is built from 16 residues. The chain's CDR3 is CASSTGTGGAVYGYTF. CDR3 in DNA: TGTGCCAGCAGCACGGGGACAGGGGGCGCAGTCTATGGCTACACCTTC.

This rearrangement joins TRBV7-3 to TRBJ1-1; 8 positions match TRBD1. Germline assignment: CDR1 SGHTA and CDR2 FQGTGA. This CDR3 contains 16 residues. Germline trimming cut 5 bases from V and 6 bases from J; bases unmatched to any gene: 14. The CDR3: CASSPTGALGSPEAFF. CDR3 DNA sequence: TGTGCCAGCAGCCCGACAGGGGCCCTGGGTAGCCCTGAAGCTTTCTTT.

This chain links TRBV2 with TRBJ1-2; the match to TRBD1 covers 7 bases. The CDR3 length is 11 residues. From germline, CDR1 is SNHLY and CDR2 FYNNEI. Unmatched junction bases numbered 5, after V lost 8 bases and J lost 8 bases. The CDR3 region has the DNA TGTGCCAGCTACAGGGGAAACGGCTACACCTTC. Translating gives CASYRGNGYTF.